This T cell receptor beta chain came from a study of blood T cell repertoires in COVID-19. From germline, CDR1 is SNHLY and CDR2 FYNNEI. The V end lost 6 bases, the J end lost 4 bases, and 9 bases lay between the germline ends. The CDR3 is 12 amino acids. Assay: immunoSEQ multiplex PCR; the TCRdb copy retains only in-frame clones and omits some. The table records just over 60,000 clones, approximately 80% of them present only once. Sample: peripheral blood. This sequence joins TRBV2 and TRBJ1-2; D is unclear. This TCR was sampled from a woman aged 80 or over with active or convalescent COVID-19. CDR3 residues: CASSSYSYGYTF. CDR3 nucleotides: TGTGCCAGCAGCTCCTACAGCTATGGCTACACCTTC.